This TCR beta chain came from a study of shared clonotypes between healthy human individuals. The CDR3 runs 15 residues. The V gene end was trimmed by 6 bases and the J gene end by 4 bases; junction bases not matched to a gene: 9. Germline V gene data show CDR1 as MNHEY and CDR2 as SMNVEV (reference sequence). The protocol was immunoSEQ multiplex PCR, while the TCRdb copy is restricted to in-frame clones and leaves out a portion. Found here are about 1.1 million clones, roughly 80% of them singletons; the top ten hold roughly 0.82%. The genes are TRBV27 and TRBJ1-2; 9 bases map to TRBD1. This TCR derives from a man aged 18 to 30 in good health. Some clones in this sample may be carry-over from other donors' samples. Sequenced material: memory CD4+ T cells from PBMCs. The subset: CD45RA-negative fraction. The CDR3 DNA reads TGTGCCAGCAGACAGGACAGGGGAGTCGGCTATGGCTACACCTTC. Translating gives CASRQDRGVGYGYTF.